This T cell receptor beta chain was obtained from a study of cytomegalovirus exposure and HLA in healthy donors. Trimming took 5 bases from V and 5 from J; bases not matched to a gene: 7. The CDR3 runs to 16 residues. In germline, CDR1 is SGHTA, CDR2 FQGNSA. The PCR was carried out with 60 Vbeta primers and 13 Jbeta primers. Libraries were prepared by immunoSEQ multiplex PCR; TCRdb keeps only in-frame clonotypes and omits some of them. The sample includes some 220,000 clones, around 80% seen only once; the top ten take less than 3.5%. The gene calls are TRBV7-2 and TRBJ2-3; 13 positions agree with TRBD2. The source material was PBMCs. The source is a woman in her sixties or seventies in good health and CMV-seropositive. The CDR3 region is CASSPGLAGEVDTQYF. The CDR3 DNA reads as TGTGCCAGCAGCCCCGGACTAGCGGGAGAGGTAGATACGCAGTATTTT. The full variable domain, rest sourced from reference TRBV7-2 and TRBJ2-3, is GAGVSQSPSNKVTEKGKDVELRCDPISGHTALYWYRQSLGQGLEFLIYFQGNSAPDKSGLPSDRFSAERTGGSVSTLTIQRTQQEDSAVYLCASSPGLAGEVDTQYFGPGTRLTVL.